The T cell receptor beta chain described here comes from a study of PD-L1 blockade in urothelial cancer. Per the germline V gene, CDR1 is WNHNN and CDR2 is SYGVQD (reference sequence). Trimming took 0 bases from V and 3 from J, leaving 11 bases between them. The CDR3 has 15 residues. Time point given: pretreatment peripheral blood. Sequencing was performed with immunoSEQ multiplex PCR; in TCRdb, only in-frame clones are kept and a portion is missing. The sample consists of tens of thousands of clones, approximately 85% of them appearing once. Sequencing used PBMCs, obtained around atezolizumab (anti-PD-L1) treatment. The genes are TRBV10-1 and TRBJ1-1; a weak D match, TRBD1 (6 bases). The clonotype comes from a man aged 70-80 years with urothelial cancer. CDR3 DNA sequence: TGCGCCAGCAGTGAGTCACAGGGAAGAGACACTGAAGCTTTCTTT. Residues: CASSESQGRDTEAFF.